The text below deals with one T cell receptor (beta chain). Sequenced by immunoSEQ multiplex PCR; TCRdb stores in-frame clones only, minus some. This sample has around 80,000 clones, with roughly 94% found just once. V lost 0 bases, J lost 3 bases, and 9 bases lay in between. CDR3 size: 14 residues. Germline V gene sequence: CDR1 LGHNA, CDR2 YSLEER. The entry originates in a study of cytomegalovirus exposure and HLA in healthy donors. Input material: PBMCs. The receptor comes from a young woman in good health and CMV-seronegative. J is TRBJ2-7 and V is TRBV4-3; D remains ambiguous. CDR3 nucleotides: TGCGCCAGCAGCCAAGAGGTAGAGAACTACGAGCAGTACTTC. As protein: CASSQEVENYEQYF.